This T cell receptor (beta chain) was sequenced during a study of shared clonotypes between healthy human individuals. V lost 3 bases, J lost 5 bases, and 8 bases lay in between. Germline loops: CDR1 SGHDN, CDR2 FVKESK. The CDR3 loop spans 13 amino acids. Clones were sequenced by immunoSEQ multiplex PCR, and TCRdb holds only the in-frame ones, with some missing. The repertoire includes millions of clones, about 92% of them detected once, and around 0.15% sits in the top ten. Material: naive CD4+ T cells sorted from blood. The subset here: CD45RA+ positively selected. The sequence derives from a man aged 18 to 35 in good health. The gene calls are TRBV14 and TRBJ2-1; D remains unclear. CDR3 loop: CASSQSANNEQFF. The DNA of the CDR3 is TGTGCCAGCAGCCAGTCAGCGAACAATGAGCAGTTCTTC.